The 32 T cell receptor beta chains below come from one sample, sequenced in a study of blood T cell repertoires in COVID-19. Using immunoSEQ multiplex PCR, the repertoire was profiled, and TCRdb retains in-frame clones only, with some absent. The data contain some 670,000 clones, more than 80% of them singletons. Sequences were obtained from peripheral blood. These receptors came from a woman between 18 and 30 years old with acute or convalescent COVID-19.

The chain has TRBV7-6 and TRBJ2-5; 9 bases align to TRBD1. The germline gives CDR1 SGHVS, CDR2 FNYEAQ. With 1 base clipped from V and 5 bases from J, the junction kept 5 bases outside the gene matches. CDR3 size: 15 residues. The chain's CDR3 is CASSLGDRDVETQYF. DNA for the CDR3: TGTGCCAGCAGCTTAGGGGACAGGGATGTGGAGACCCAGTACTTC.

This clone has only a few counts. The V gene is TRBV6-1, the J gene TRBJ1-1; D is perhaps TRBD1 (5 bases). Trimming removed 2 bases from V and 6 bases from J, with 19 bases in between. The CDR3 spans 16 residues. Germline lookup yields CDR1 MNHNS and CDR2 SASEGT. Here the CDR3 DNA reads TGTGCCAGCAGTGAATTGGTTGGGAGGGGTCGGGCTGAAGCTTTCTTT. Its protein product is CASSELVGRGRAEAFF.

The chain uses TRBV5-1 and TRBJ1-1; D gene uncertain. V lost 0 bases and J lost 7, with 10 bases in between. The CDR3 consists of 13 residues. In germline, CDR1 is SGHRS, CDR2 YFSETQ. The CDR3 reads CASSLAQANEAFF. CDR3 in DNA: TGCGCCAGCAGCTTGGCGCAGGCCAATGAAGCTTTCTTT. The full variable domain, its missing parts supplied by reference TRBV5-1 and TRBJ1-1, is KAGVTQTPRYLIKTRGQQVTLSCSPISGHRSVSWYQQTPGQGLQFLFEYFSETQRNKGNFPGRFSGRQFSNSRSEMNVSTLELGDSALYLCASSLAQANEAFFGQGTRLTVV.

This sequence joins TRBV4-1 and TRBJ1-1, with a possible D match to TRBD1 (6 bases). Trimming pared 2 bases from V and 0 bases from J, leaving 10 bases between. The CDR3 runs to 15 residues. Germline V lookup: CDR1 MGHRA, CDR2 YSYEKL. CDR3 nucleotides: TGCGCCAGCAGCCAACCGGGACACATGAACACTGAAGCTTTCTTT. Protein: CASSQPGHMNTEAFF.

The rearrangement uses TRBV19 and TRBJ1-5, with TRBD1 matching over 10 bases. The V segment lost 7 bases and the J segment 5 bases; nucleotides outside the gene matches: 8. Germline V CDR1 and CDR2: LNHDA, SQIVND (reference sequence). The CDR3 is made up of 15 amino acids. CDR3 in amino acids: CASTGQGRPYQPQHF. The CDR3 region has the DNA TGTGCCAGTACGGGACAGGGGCGTCCTTATCAGCCCCAGCATTTT.

The chain is built from TRBV11-2 and TRBJ1-1; D is unresolved. The CDR3 length is 12 residues. V lost 5 bases, J lost 10 bases, and 14 bases lay in between. Germline V gene sequence: CDR1 SGHAT, CDR2 FQNNGV. The chain's CDR3 is CASSPDYGGAFF. DNA of the CDR3: TGTGCCAGCAGCCCCGATTATGGCGGAGCTTTCTTT.

The chain carries TRBV28 and TRBJ1-1; 8 nucleotides line up with TRBD1. The CDR3 length is 19 residues. The junction had 20 bases not matched to a gene; V was cut back by 5 bases and J by 3 bases. Germline CDR1 MDHEN, CDR2 SYDVKM. The chain's CDR3 is CASSPDPIHRGLVDTEAFF. CDR3 in DNA: TGTGCCAGCAGTCCTGACCCTATCCACAGGGGGTTGGTGGACACTGAAGCTTTCTTT.

The genes are TRBV4-1 and TRBJ1-4; D gene uncertain. The germline V and J ends were trimmed by 6 bases and 6 bases, with 17 bases remaining between them. The CDR3 covers 15 residues. Germline V gene data show CDR1 as MGHRA and CDR2 as YSYEKL. The CDR3 bases are TGCGCCAGCAGTGGTCTACTGATTGCTGATGAAAAACTGTTTTTT. Translated: CASSGLLIADEKLFF.

The chain carries TRBV27 and TRBJ1-4; D is unresolved. CDR3 size: 14 residues. In germline, CDR1 is MNHEY, CDR2 SMNVEV (reference sequence). V was pared by 8 bases and J by 8 bases, with 18 bases between. The CDR3 region has the DNA TGTGCCAGCTGCGGAGCTTATGGCGCAGAAAAACTGTTTTTT. Translating gives CASCGAYGAEKLFF.

In its sample, this clone was seen a few times. This chain links TRBV4-2 with TRBJ2-7; D uncertain. Trimming cost V 0 bases and J 4 bases, with 19 bases left between them. This CDR3 region has 17 residues. CDR1 and CDR2 from the germline V gene are LGHNA and YNFKEQ. CDR3 in amino acids: CASSQDWQDSGRYEQYF. CDR3 nucleotide sequence: TGTGCCAGCAGCCAAGATTGGCAGGATAGTGGGCGTTACGAGCAGTACTTC.

The sample holds one count of this clone. CDR3 DNA: TGTGCCAGCAGTGTACCGGGACAGGGGTCTGGCTACACCTTC. Protein: CASSVPGQGSGYTF. This sequence joins TRBV25-1 and TRBJ1-2; 10 nucleotides line up with TRBD1. Germline V gives CDR1 MGHDK, CDR2 SYGVNS. V lost 4 bases, J lost 7 bases, and 6 bases stayed unmatched. The CDR3 consists of 14 residues.

This clone is a singleton in its sample. This chain connects TRBV4-1 to TRBJ1-2; perhaps TRBD1 as D (6 bases). V gave up 2 bases and J gave up 0 bases, with 10 bases separating them. This CDR3 is built from 15 residues. Per the germline V gene, CDR1 is MGHRA and CDR2 is YSYEKL. The CDR3 loop is CASSQTQGTNYGYTF. The CDR3 coding sequence is TGCGCCAGCAGCCAAACCCAGGGGACTAACTATGGCTACACCTTC.

J is TRBJ2-3 and V is TRBV6-2 or TRBV6-3; perhaps TRBD2 as D (6 bases). The germline gives CDR1 MNHEY, CDR2 SVGEGT. The V and J ends lost 5 bases and 0 bases respectively, with 12 bases between them. CDR3 length: 15 amino acids. This CDR3 is CASSKGTYSTDTQYF. The CDR3 DNA follows: TGTGCCAGCAGTAAAGGGACTTATAGCACAGATACGCAGTATTTT.

The rearrangement links TRBV6-5 to TRBJ2-7, with a tentative D call TRBD1 (6 bases). The CDR3 has 14 amino acids. Between the trimmed V and J ends, which lost 6 bases and 3 bases, there was a span of 15 bases. Germline V gene data show CDR1 as MNHEY and CDR2 as SVGAGI. The CDR3 spells CASRAGGTLYEQYF. As DNA, the CDR3 is TGTGCCAGCAGAGCTGGGGGCACCCTCTACGAGCAGTACTTC.

J is TRBJ1-5 and V is TRBV6-1; no clear D gene. Germline V gene lookup returns CDR1 MNHNS and CDR2 SASEGT. This CDR3 contains 16 residues. Trimming shortened V by 1 base and J by 0 bases, and 10 bases separated the two germline ends. The CDR3 spells CASSEVGRDSNQPQHF. The DNA of the CDR3 is TGTGCCAGCAGTGAAGTGGGCCGAGATAGCAATCAGCCCCAGCATTTT.

The gene calls are TRBV11-3 and TRBJ1-2, with D possibly TRBD1 on 6 matching bases. The length of the CDR3 is 13 residues. Germline V gives CDR1 SGHNT, CDR2 YENEEA. Trimming stripped 3 bases from V and 4 bases from J, with 9 bases between. The CDR3 DNA reads TGTGCCAGCAGCTTCTCGGACAGCTATGGCTACACCTTC. It codes for CASSFSDSYGYTF.

This chain links TRBV9 with TRBJ2-1, with 8 positions matching TRBD2. Looked up from germline, CDR1 is SGDLS and CDR2 is YYNGEE. The CDR3 runs to 16 residues. Trimming removed 3 bases from V and 5 bases from J; junction bases left unmatched: 10. The CDR3 reads CASSGTGTRGNNEQFF. The CDR3 nucleotides read TGTGCCAGCAGCGGGACCGGGACTAGGGGGAACAATGAGCAGTTCTTC.

V gene TRBV11-2 combines with J gene TRBJ2-7; 8 bases match TRBD2. The ends lost 5 bases at V and 2 bases at J; junction bases unmatched: 2. This CDR3 comprises 13 residues. Germline V gene sequence: CDR1 SGHAT, CDR2 FQNNGV. This CDR3 is CASSPTSAYEQYF. The DNA of the CDR3 is TGTGCCAGCAGCCCGACTAGCGCCTACGAGCAGTACTTC.

The genes are TRBV5-1 and TRBJ1-6, with D unresolved. Germline lookup yields CDR1 SGHRS and CDR2 YFSETQ. Trimming removed 1 base from V and 7 bases from J, with 12 bases in between. The CDR3 is made up of 15 amino acids. CDR3 loop: CASSLTAGSNSPLHF. DNA for the CDR3: TGCGCCAGCAGCTTGACGGCAGGTTCAAATTCACCCCTCCACTTT. The variable domain in full, with the rest retrieved from reference TRBV5-1 and TRBJ1-6, is KAGVTQTPRYLIKTRGQQVTLSCSPISGHRSVSWYQQTPGQGLQFLFEYFSETQRNKGNFPGRFSGRQFSNSRSEMNVSTLELGDSALYLCASSLTAGSNSPLHFGNGTRLTVT.

J is TRBJ1-1 and V is TRBV5-1; TRBD1 is a possible D gene (5 bases). CDR1 is SGHRS, CDR2 YFSETQ, per germline. With 0 bases removed from V and 4 bases from J, the gap between germline ends came to 13 bases. The CDR3 contains 15 residues. CDR3 sequence reads: CASSLGRARGTEAFF. The CDR3 nucleotides read TGCGCCAGCAGCTTGGGCAGGGCTCGAGGCACTGAAGCTTTCTTT.

V gene TRBV7-9 combines with J gene TRBJ2-7, with D unresolved. The V gene lost 1 base and the J gene lost 7 bases, with 20 bases spanning the gap. The CDR3 runs to 16 residues. Germline V gene data show CDR1 as SEHNR and CDR2 as FQNEAQ (reference sequence). CDR3 DNA: TGTGCCAGCAGCTTAGAGCTCCCTCGGGTCCCTAGGGAGCAGTACTTC. Its protein product is CASSLELPRVPREQYF.

This chain joins TRBV30 and TRBJ2-7, with TRBD2 identical over 7 bases. The CDR3 loop spans 16 amino acids. In germline, CDR1 is GTSNPN, CDR2 SVGIG (reference sequence). V gave up 2 bases and J gave up 2 bases; unmatched junction bases: 12. The CDR3 protein is CAWSREPGLKTYEQYF. The DNA of the CDR3 is TGTGCCTGGAGTAGAGAACCGGGACTAAAGACCTACGAGCAGTACTTC.

The chain recombines TRBV6-2 or TRBV6-3 with TRBJ2-1; 8 bases map to TRBD2. V trimming: 5 bases; J trimming: 10 bases; junction bases outside the gene matches: 19. Germline-derived CDR1 and CDR2 are MNHEY and SVGEGT. This CDR3 contains 17 residues. The DNA of the CDR3 is TGTGCCAGCAGTGTGACCGGGACTAGACGGGTGGCGGGGGAGCAGTTCTTC. It encodes CASSVTGTRRVAGEQFF.

In regard to this clone: This sample includes further DNA sequences coding for the same CDR3. The chain is built from TRBV5-1 and TRBJ1-1, with 8 bases fitting TRBD1. CDR3 length: 13 amino acids. V shed 4 bases and J 4 bases; nucleotides not matched to a gene: 3. The germline V gene has CDR1 SGHRS and CDR2 YFSETQ. Here the CDR3 DNA reads TGCGCCAGCAGCCTACAGGGGGGCACTGAAGCTTTCTTT. Residues: CASSLQGGTEAFF. Full variable domain (outside the CDR3, taken from reference TRBV5-1 and TRBJ1-1): KAGVTQTPRYLIKTRGQQVTLSCSPISGHRSVSWYQQTPGQGLQFLFEYFSETQRNKGNFPGRFSGRQFSNSRSEMNVSTLELGDSALYLCASSLQGGTEAFFGQGTRLTVV.

This sequence joins TRBV28 and TRBJ1-5; 9 bases are shared with TRBD1. CDR3 size: 17 residues. CDR1 MDHEN and CDR2 SYDVKM come from the germline V gene. V shed 2 bases, J shed 3 bases, and the junction held 8 bases outside the gene matches. The CDR3 loop is CASSLMGTGFYNQPQHF. CDR3 DNA: TGTGCCAGCAGTTTAATGGGGACAGGGTTTTACAATCAGCCCCAGCATTTT.

The table lists this clone with a count of one. The chain has TRBV29-1 and TRBJ2-2; 7 bases are a match to TRBD2. From germline, CDR1 is SQVTM and CDR2 ANQGSEA. Unmatched junction bases numbered 11, after V lost 1 base and J lost 6 bases. This CDR3 is 16 amino acids long. The CDR3: CSVEVGEGEGSGELFF. The CDR3, as DNA: TGCAGCGTTGAAGTCGGGGAAGGGGAGGGGTCCGGGGAGCTGTTTTTT.

The V gene is TRBV4-2, the J gene TRBJ2-7; a weak D match, TRBD2 (5 bases). Germline V gene data show CDR1 as LGHNA and CDR2 as YNFKEQ. The CDR3 consists of 15 residues. V was pared by 1 base and J by 2 bases, with 12 bases between. The CDR3 nucleotides are TGTGCCAGCAGCCAAGTTGCGGCTAGCACCTACGAGCAGTACTTC. Translating gives CASSQVAASTYEQYF.

Only one count was recorded for this clone. This chain uses TRBV7-2 with TRBJ2-7; 9 nucleotides align to TRBD2. V lost 4 bases to trimming and J lost 3 bases; unmatched junction nucleotides: 10. Looked up from germline, CDR1 is SGHTA and CDR2 is FQGNSA. The CDR3 sequence is 16 residues long. This CDR3 reads CASSSRGSGGSYEQYF. The CDR3 DNA sequence: TGTGCCAGCAGCTCACGAGGGAGCGGGGGGAGCTACGAGCAGTACTTC.

The chain has TRBV11-1 and TRBJ1-6; 10 bases agree with TRBD1. J was trimmed by 10 bases and V by 5 bases; bases with no gene match: 8. CDR3 length: 15 amino acids. CDR1 SGHAT and CDR2 FQDESV come from the germline V gene (reference sequence). The CDR3 loop reads CASSVRDRGPSPLHF. The CDR3 coding sequence is TGTGCCAGCAGCGTCCGGGACAGGGGACCATCACCCCTCCACTTT.

This chain links TRBV29-1 with TRBJ2-1, with D maybe TRBD1 (6 bases). The CDR3 runs 12 residues. V lost 7 bases and J 8 bases, leaving 15 bases between the germline ends. The germline V gene has CDR1 SQVTM and CDR2 ANQGSEA. The CDR3 region is CSGGQTMYEQFF. The CDR3 nucleotides read TGCAGCGGAGGACAGACTATGTATGAGCAGTTCTTC.

The chain joins TRBV14 to TRBJ2-7, with 8 positions matching TRBD1. Trimming cost V 0 bases and J 5 bases; bases outside gene matches: 9. The CDR3 is 16 amino acids. Germline V lookup: CDR1 SGHDN, CDR2 FVKESK. CDR3 amino acids: CASSQEPGQAGHEQYF. For the CDR3, the DNA is TGTGCCAGCAGCCAAGAGCCGGGACAGGCCGGCCACGAGCAGTACTTC.

The rearrangement uses TRBV19 and TRBJ1-4; D is unclear. The CDR3 is made up of 13 amino acids. The germline V gene encodes CDR1 LNHDA and CDR2 SQIVND (reference sequence). Trimming took 1 base from V and 7 from J, leaving 7 bases between them. The CDR3, as DNA: TGTGCCAGTAGTATAGGGTACGGTGAAAAACTGTTTTTT. As protein: CASSIGYGEKLFF. The whole variable domain, filled in from reference TRBV19 and TRBJ1-4, reads DGGITQSPKYLFRKEGQNVTLSCEQNLNHDAMYWYRQDPGQGLRLIYYSQIVNDFQKGDIAEGYSVSREKKESFPLTVTSAQKNPTAFYLCASSIGYGEKLFFGSGTQLSVL.